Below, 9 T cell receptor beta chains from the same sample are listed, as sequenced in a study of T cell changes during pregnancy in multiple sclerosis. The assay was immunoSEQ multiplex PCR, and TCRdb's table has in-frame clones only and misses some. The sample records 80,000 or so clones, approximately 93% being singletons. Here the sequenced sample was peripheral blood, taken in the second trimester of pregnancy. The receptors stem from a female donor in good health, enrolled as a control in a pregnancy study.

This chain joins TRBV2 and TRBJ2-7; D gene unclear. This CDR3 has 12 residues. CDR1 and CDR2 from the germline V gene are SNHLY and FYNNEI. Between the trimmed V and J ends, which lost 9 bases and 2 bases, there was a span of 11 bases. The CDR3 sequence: CASNYEAYEQYF. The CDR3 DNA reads TGTGCCAGTAACTATGAGGCCTACGAGCAGTACTTC. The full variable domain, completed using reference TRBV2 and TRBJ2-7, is EPEVTQTPSHQVTQMGQEVILRCVPISNHLYFYWYRQILGQKVEFLVSFYNNEISEKSEIFDDQFSVERPDGSNFTLKIRSTKLEDSAMYFCASNYEAYEQYFGPGTRLTVT.

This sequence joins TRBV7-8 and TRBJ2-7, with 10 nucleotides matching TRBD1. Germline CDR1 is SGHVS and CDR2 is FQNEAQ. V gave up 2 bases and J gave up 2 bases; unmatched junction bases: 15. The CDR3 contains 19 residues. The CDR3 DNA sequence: TGTGCCAGCAGCTTAAGTGGGACAGGGGTGCTAGCGGGTACCTACGAGCAGTACTTC. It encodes CASSLSGTGVLAGTYEQYF.

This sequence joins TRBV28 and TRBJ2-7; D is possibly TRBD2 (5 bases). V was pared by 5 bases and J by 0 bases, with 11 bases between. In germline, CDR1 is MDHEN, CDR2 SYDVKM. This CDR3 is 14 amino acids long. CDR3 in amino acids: CASSLTTNSYEQYF. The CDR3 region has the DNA TGTGCCAGCAGTCTCACGACTAACTCCTACGAGCAGTACTTC.

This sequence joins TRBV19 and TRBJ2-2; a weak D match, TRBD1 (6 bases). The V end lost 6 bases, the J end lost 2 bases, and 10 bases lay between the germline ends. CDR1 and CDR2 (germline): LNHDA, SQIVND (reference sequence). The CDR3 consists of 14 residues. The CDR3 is CASRQGINTGELFF. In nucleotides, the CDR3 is TGTGCCAGTAGACAGGGAATTAACACCGGGGAGCTGTTTTTT.

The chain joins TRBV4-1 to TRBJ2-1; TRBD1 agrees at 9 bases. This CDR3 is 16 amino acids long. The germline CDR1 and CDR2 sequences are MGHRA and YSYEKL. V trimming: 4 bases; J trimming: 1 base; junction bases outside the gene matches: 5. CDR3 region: CASSRRTGESYNEQFF. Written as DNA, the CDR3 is TGCGCCAGCAGCCGACGGACAGGGGAGTCCTACAATGAGCAGTTCTTC.

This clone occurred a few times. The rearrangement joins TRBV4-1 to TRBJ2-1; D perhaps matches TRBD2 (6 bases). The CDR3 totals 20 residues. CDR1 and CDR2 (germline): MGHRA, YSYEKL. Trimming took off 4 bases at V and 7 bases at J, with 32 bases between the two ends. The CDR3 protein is CASSPRDSRGRLIGGNEQFF. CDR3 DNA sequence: TGCGCCAGCAGCCCACGGGACTCGCGGGGACGGCTAATTGGGGGAAATGAGCAGTTCTTC.

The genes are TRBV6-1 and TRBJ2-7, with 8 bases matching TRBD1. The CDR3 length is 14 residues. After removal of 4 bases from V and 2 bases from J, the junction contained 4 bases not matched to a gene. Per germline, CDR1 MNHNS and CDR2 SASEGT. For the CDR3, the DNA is TGTGCCAGCAGTGGTGGACAGGGACCCTACGAGCAGTACTTC. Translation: CASSGGQGPYEQYF.

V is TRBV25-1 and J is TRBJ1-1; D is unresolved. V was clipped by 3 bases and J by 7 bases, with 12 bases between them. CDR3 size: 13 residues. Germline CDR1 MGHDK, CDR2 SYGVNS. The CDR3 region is CASSDWGEGEAFF. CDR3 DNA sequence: TGTGCCAGCAGTGATTGGGGAGAGGGTGAAGCTTTCTTT.

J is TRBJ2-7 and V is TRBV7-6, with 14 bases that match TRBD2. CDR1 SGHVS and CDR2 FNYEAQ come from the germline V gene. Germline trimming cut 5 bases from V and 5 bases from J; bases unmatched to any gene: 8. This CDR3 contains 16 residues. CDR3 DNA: TGTGCCAGCAGCCGACTAGCGGGAGGGGATGACCACGAGCAGTACTTC. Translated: CASSRLAGGDDHEQYF.